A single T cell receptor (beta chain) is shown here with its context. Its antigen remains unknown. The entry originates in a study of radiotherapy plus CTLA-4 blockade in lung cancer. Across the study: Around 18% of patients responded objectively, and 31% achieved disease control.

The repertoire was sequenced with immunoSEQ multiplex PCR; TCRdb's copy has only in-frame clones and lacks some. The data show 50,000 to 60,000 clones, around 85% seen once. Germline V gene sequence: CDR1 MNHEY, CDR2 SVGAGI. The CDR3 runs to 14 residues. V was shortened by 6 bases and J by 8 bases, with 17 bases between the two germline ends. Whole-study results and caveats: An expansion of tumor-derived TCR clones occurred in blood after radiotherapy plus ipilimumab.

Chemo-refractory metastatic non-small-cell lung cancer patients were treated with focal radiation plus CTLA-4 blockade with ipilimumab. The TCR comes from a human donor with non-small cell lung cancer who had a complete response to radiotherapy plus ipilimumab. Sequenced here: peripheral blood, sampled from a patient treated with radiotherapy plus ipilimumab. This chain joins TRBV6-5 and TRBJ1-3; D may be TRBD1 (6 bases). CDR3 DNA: TGTGCCAGCAGCCGAGGACAGCCCGTTGACACCATATATTTT. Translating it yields CASSRGQPVDTIYF.